This T cell receptor delta chain was recorded in a study of Vδ1+ human thymocytes. Trimming at V came to 3 bases and at J to 1 base, leaving 17 bases not matched to a gene. The CDR3 has 19 residues. The germline CDR1 and CDR2 sequences are TSWWSYY and QGS. Only a few counts were recorded for this clone. The antigen is undetermined. Sequences come from RNA converted to cDNA by reverse transcription. The CDR3 regions were amplified by multiplex PCR from V-gene primers to a constant-region primer. TCRdb re-processed the multiplex PCR reads using CATT. The sample yields 80,000 or so delta-chain clones, approximately 37% seen once. Findings and caveats of the study: Thymic TRG and TRD repertoires appeared highly polyclonal.

The sample comprised Vdelta1+ gamma-delta thymocytes from the thymus. Specified subset: FACS-sorted CD3+ TCRalphabeta- TCRVdelta1+ TCRVdelta2- thymocytes. The J gene is TRDJ1, the V gene TRDV1, with 7 bases aligning to TRDD3. This clonotype originated in a boy in the first two years of life who had congenital heart surgery. CDR3 bases: TGTGCTCTTGGGGATCCCCTACTTACTGGGGATAAGATCACCGATAAACTCATCTTT. This encodes CALGDPLLTGDKITDKLIF.